This T cell receptor (beta chain) was retrieved from a study of shared clonotypes between healthy human individuals. Study-level background: Per-donor plates numbered three CD4 naive, three CD4 memory, two CD8 naive and one CD8 memory. Findings and caveats of the study: Naive CD4 clonotypes overlapped across several donors at approximately 4.5%. A generally larger estimated richness was seen in naive subsets than in memory subsets.

Libraries were prepared by immunoSEQ multiplex PCR; TCRdb keeps only in-frame clonotypes and omits some of them. There are about 2.4 million clones in the sample; approximately 94% occur only once, and 0.36% lies in the top ten. The germline V and J ends were trimmed by 0 bases and 5 bases, with 11 bases remaining between them. Germline V CDR1 and CDR2: SGHRS, YFSETQ. The CDR3 contains 15 residues. Concerning this clone: Its antigen is not known. Other nucleotide sequences from this sample produce the same CDR3.

CD4+ cells were split into CD45RA+ naive and CD45RA-negative memory subsets. The genes are TRBV5-1 and TRBJ1-4, with D possibly being TRBD1 (5 bases). The sample comprised naive CD4+ T cells from PBMCs. Indicated subset: CD45RA+ positively selected. This sequence was found in a man younger than 35 in good health. Some clones in this sample may be carry-over from other donors' samples. In DNA form, the CDR3 reads TGCGCCAGCAGCTTGGCCGGGACGAGGAATGAAAAACTGTTTTTT. Protein sequence: CASSLAGTRNEKLFF. Drawing the rest from reference TRBV5-1 and TRBJ1-4, the complete variable domain is KAGVTQTPRYLIKTRGQQVTLSCSPISGHRSVSWYQQTPGQGLQFLFEYFSETQRNKGNFPGRFSGRQFSNSRSEMNVSTLELGDSALYLCASSLAGTRNEKLFFGSGTQLSVL.